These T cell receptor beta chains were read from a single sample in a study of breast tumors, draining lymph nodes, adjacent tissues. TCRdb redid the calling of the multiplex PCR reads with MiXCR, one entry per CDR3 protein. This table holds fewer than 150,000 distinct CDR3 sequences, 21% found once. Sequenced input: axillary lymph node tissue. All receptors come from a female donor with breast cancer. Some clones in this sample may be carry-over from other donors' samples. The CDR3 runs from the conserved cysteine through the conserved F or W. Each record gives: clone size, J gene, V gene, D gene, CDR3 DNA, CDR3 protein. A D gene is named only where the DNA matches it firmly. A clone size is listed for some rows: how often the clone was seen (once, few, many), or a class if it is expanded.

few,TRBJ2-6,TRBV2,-,TGTGCCGGCAGTGGGGCCTCTGGGGCCAACGTCCTGACTTTC,CAGSGASGANVLTF
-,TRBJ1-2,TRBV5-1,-,TGCGCCAGCAGCTTTCTTAGTGTGGGCATTTATGGCTACACCTTC,CASSFLSVGIYGYTF
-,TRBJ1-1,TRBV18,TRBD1,TGTGCCAGCTCACTTAGCCCGGGACAGGGGGCGTCGAGAACTGAAGCTTTCTTT,CASSLSPGQGASRTEAFF
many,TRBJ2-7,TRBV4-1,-,TGCGCCAGCAGCCAAATCGGGAACTTCTACGAGCAGTACTTC,CASSQIGNFYEQYF
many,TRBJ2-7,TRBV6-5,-,TGTGCCAGCAGTTACTCGGCCCTTTACGAGCAGTACTTC,CASSYSALYEQYF
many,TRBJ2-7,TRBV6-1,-,TGTGCCAGCAGTGAGTACTACGAGCAGTACTTC,CASSEYYEQYF
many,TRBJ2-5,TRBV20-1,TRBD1,TGCAGTGCTTCGTGGGGACAGACGTACCAAGAGACCCAGTACTTC,CSASWGQTYQETQYF
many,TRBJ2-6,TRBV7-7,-,TGTGCTAGCAGCTTAGCGTTAACGGGGCCTGGGGCCAACGTCCTGACTTTC,CASSLALTGPGANVLTF
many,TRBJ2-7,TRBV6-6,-,TGTGCCAGCACCCACAACACCTACGAGCAGTACTTC,CASTHNTYEQYF
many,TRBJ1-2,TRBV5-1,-,TGCGCCAGCAGTCTCCCCAATAAAGGGACGGACCATGGCTACACCTTC,CASSLPNKGTDHGYTF
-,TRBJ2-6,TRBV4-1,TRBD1,TGCGCCAGCAGCCAAGCAGGGGGAGTCCGTGGGGCCAACGTCCTGACTTTC,CASSQAGGVRGANVLTF
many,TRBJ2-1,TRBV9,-,TGTGCCAGCAGCGTAGGGGTAGGCTCCTACAATGAGCAGTTCTTC,CASSVGVGSYNEQFF
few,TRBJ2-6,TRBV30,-,TGTGCCCTCCAGGTGGGGCTGATGCTCGGGTCTGGGGCCAACGTCCTGACTTTC,CALQVGLMLGSGANVLTF
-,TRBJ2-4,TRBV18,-,TGTGCCAGCCCACCACAGCAGAACATTCAGTACTTC,CASPPQQNIQYF
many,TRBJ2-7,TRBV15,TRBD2,TGTGCCACCAGCAGAGATGGGGAGGGTCTTCAGTACTTC,CATSRDGEGLQYF
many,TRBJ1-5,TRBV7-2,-,TGTGCCAGCAGCCCGCCGGGGGCGCCCCAGCATTTT,CASSPPGAPQHF